The 15 T cell receptor beta chains reported below all come from one sample, sequenced in a study of T-cell reconstitution after alpha-beta-depleted transplantation in children. TCRbeta library preparation incorporated unique molecular identifiers. TCRdb itself ran the PCR reads through MiXCR, one entry per CDR3 protein. The sample lists more than 450,000 distinct CDR3 sequences; around 18% were seen once. The sequenced sample was PBMCs from the stem cell graft donor, obtained from the stem cell graft. These receptors were obtained from a human donor who donated a stem cell graft to a child with acute lymphoblastic leukemia.

V and J are TRBV20-1 and TRBJ2-7; weak D call: TRBD2 (6 bases). The V gene's germline CDR1 is DFQATT and CDR2 SNEGSKA (reference sequence). Trimming took off 0 bases at V and 1 base at J, with 13 bases between the two ends. This CDR3 comprises 15 residues. CDR3 protein: CSARDKGRGSYEQYF. Here the CDR3 DNA reads TGCAGTGCTAGAGATAAGGGACGGGGGTCCTACGAGCAGTACTTC.

The chain is built from TRBV29-1 and TRBJ1-1, with 7 positions matching TRBD1. V shed 0 bases, J shed 4 bases, and the junction held 8 bases outside the gene matches. The CDR3 runs 15 residues. Per germline, CDR1 SQVTM and CDR2 ANQGSEA. For the CDR3, the DNA is TGCAGCGTTGAAGATCAAGGGGGCTGGGGCACTGAAGCTTTCTTT. Its translation is CSVEDQGGWGTEAFF.

The sample holds a few counts of this clonotype. The chain joins TRBV4-2 to TRBJ2-3; D unclear. CDR3 length: 16 residues. CDR1 and CDR2 from the germline V gene are LGHNA and YNFKEQ. V was clipped by 4 bases and J by 0 bases, with 14 bases between them. The CDR3 spells CASSRSFMTSTDTQYF. The CDR3 nucleotides read TGTGCCAGCAGCCGAAGTTTCATGACTAGCACAGATACGCAGTATTTT.

This clonotype was detected a few times. The V gene is TRBV20-1, the J gene TRBJ2-4; D not certain. The CDR3 sequence is 10 residues long. Between the trimmed V and J ends, which lost 6 bases and 3 bases, there was a span of 3 bases. The germline gives CDR1 DFQATT, CDR2 SNEGSKA (reference sequence). Here the CDR3 DNA reads TGCAGTGCCATCAAAAACATTCAGTACTTC. Its protein is CSAIKNIQYF.

At least ten counts were recorded for this clonotype. Relative to the germline gene, one junction end is altered; a read error may explain this. This chain joins TRBV5-1 and TRBJ1-1; TRBD1 matches 8 bases. Germline CDR1 SGHRS, CDR2 YFSETQ. The CDR3 has 13 residues. The CDR3 reads CASSFTGGTEAFF. The CDR3 DNA reads TGTGCCAGCAGTTTCACAGGGGGCACTGAAGCTTTCTTT. The whole variable domain, remainder taken from reference TRBV5-1 and TRBJ1-1, is KAGVTQTPRYLIKTRGQQVTLSCSPISGHRSVSWYQQTPGQGLQFLFEYFSETQRNKGNFPGRFSGRQFSNSRSEMNVSTLELGDSALYLCASSFTGGTEAFFGQGTRLTVV.

The gene calls are TRBV12-3 or TRBV12-4 and TRBJ2-1; no clear D gene. Trimming pared 3 bases from V and 0 bases from J, leaving 9 bases between. CDR3 size: 15 residues. As DNA, the CDR3 is TGTGCCAGCAGTTTTGAGATTAGCTCCTACAATGAGCAGTTCTTC. Translation: CASSFEISSYNEQFF.

This clonotype was detected a few times. This sequence joins TRBV20-1 and TRBJ1-1; D unclear. V was cut by 6 bases and J by 1 base, with 6 bases left in between. The CDR3 contains 11 residues. Germline CDR1 and CDR2: DFQATT and SNEGSKA (reference sequence). CDR3 amino acids: CSARGNTEAFF. The CDR3 coding sequence is TGCAGTGCACGGGGGAACACTGAAGCTTTCTTT.

V and J are TRBV6-6 and TRBJ1-2; D not resolved. The V gene lost 6 bases and the J gene lost 6 bases, with 14 bases spanning the gap. CDR3 length: 13 amino acids. Germline V gene data show CDR1 as MNHNY and CDR2 as SVGAGI (reference sequence). CDR3 nucleotide sequence: TGTGCCAGCAGCCGGGGAGGCAACCATGGCTACACCTTC. Translating it yields CASSRGGNHGYTF.

This clonotype was counted between two and nine times. The genes are TRBV5-1 and TRBJ2-2, with D perhaps matching TRBD2 (5 bases). V lost 0 bases and J 3 bases, leaving 12 bases between the germline ends. CDR1 and CDR2 from the germline V gene are SGHRS and YFSETQ. CDR3 size: 16 residues. The CDR3, as DNA: TGCGCCAGCAGCTTGGCCGGGATGCGGGACACCGGGGAGCTGTTTTTT. Translated: CASSLAGMRDTGELFF.

The V call is TRBV7-7, the J call TRBJ2-5; no definite D call. The germline gives CDR1 SSHAT, CDR2 FNYEAQ (reference sequence). There are 15 residues in the CDR3. Trimming took off 5 bases at V and 5 bases at J, with 18 bases between the two ends. The CDR3 reads CASSTPSTVGETQYF. The CDR3 DNA reads TGTGCCAGCAGCACCCCGTCGACGGTGGGGGAGACCCAGTACTTC.

This clonotype came up a few times. The chain employs TRBV12-3 or TRBV12-4 and TRBJ1-1; perhaps TRBD1 as D (6 bases). Trimming removed 3 bases from V and 5 bases from J, with 13 bases in between. The CDR3 length is 14 residues. The CDR3 is CASSFTGGSTEAFF. CDR3 coding DNA: TGTGCCAGCAGTTTTACCGGGGGCTCTACTGAAGCTTTCTTT.

The chain carries TRBV28 and TRBJ2-7; tentative D call: TRBD2 (7 bases). Deletions cut 7 bases from V and 6 bases from J, with 19 bases between. The CDR3 extends over 14 amino acids. CDR1 and CDR2 from the germline V gene are MDHEN and SYDVKM. CDR3 residues: CASIIGGAGSEQYF. CDR3 DNA sequence: TGTGCCAGCATTATTGGGGGGGCGGGTTCCGAGCAGTACTTC.

This clonotype has more than one count but fewer than ten. The chain combines TRBV27 with TRBJ2-7; D tentatively fits TRBD1 or TRBD2 (8 bases each). Germline CDR1 reads MNHEY; CDR2 reads SMNVEV (reference sequence). Trimming removed 5 bases from V and 0 bases from J, with 29 bases in between. The CDR3 contains 20 residues. The CDR3, as DNA: TGTGCCAGCAGTCTCTTGACAGGGGTGCTAGCGGGTACTAGCTCCTACGAGCAGTACTTC. Translated, it gives CASSLLTGVLAGTSSYEQYF.

This rearrangement joins TRBV5-1 to TRBJ2-1, with TRBD1 identical over 11 bases. Germline lookup yields CDR1 SGHRS and CDR2 YFSETQ. The CDR3 covers 14 residues. V gave up 7 bases and J gave up 2 bases; unmatched junction bases: 2. CDR3 loop: CASRDRGTYNEQFF. CDR3 DNA: TGCGCCAGCCGGGACAGGGGGACCTACAATGAGCAGTTCTTC.

There are many counts of this clonotype. The J gene is TRBJ1-1, the V gene TRBV5-1; D ambiguous. In germline, CDR1 is SGHRS, CDR2 YFSETQ. The CDR3 runs to 12 residues. V dropped 4 bases and J dropped 5 bases, with 9 bases sitting between them. CDR3 sequence reads: CASSPSGTEAFF. The CDR3 DNA reads as TGCGCCAGCAGCCCTTCCGGGACTGAAGCTTTCTTT. Filled out from reference TRBV5-1 and TRBJ1-1, the complete variable domain reads KAGVTQTPRYLIKTRGQQVTLSCSPISGHRSVSWYQQTPGQGLQFLFEYFSETQRNKGNFPGRFSGRQFSNSRSEMNVSTLELGDSALYLCASSPSGTEAFFGQGTRLTVV.